These T cell receptor beta chains were read from a single sample in a study of post-analysis software for immune sequencing data. MiXCR was run by TCRdb on the PCR reads, yielding one entry per CDR3 protein. Of approximately 360,000 distinct CDR3 sequences in the sample, around 33% were seen once. The sequencing sample was made of blood. These receptor sequences come from a girl under 18 with multiple sclerosis. CDR3s include the opening cysteine and the closing phenylalanine or tryptophan. Each record gives: D gene, V gene, clone size, J gene, CDR3 DNA, CDR3 protein. A D gene is named only where the DNA matches it firmly. Size values are once, few and many counts, or a class for expanded clones, and some rows have none.

-	TRBV4-1	few	TRBJ2-1	TGCGCCAGCAGCCAAGATAGACAGAGATACAATGAGCAGTTCTTC	CASSQDRQRYNEQFF
-	TRBV13	-	TRBJ1-6	TGTGCCAGCAGCTTTAGACCGAATTCACCCCTCCACTTT	CASSFRPNSPLHF
-	TRBV19	once	TRBJ2-5	TGTGCCAGTAGTATTCAGGTCCAAGAGACCCAGTACTTC	CASSIQVQETQYF
TRBD2	TRBV12-3/TRBV12-4	-	TRBJ2-7	TGTGCCAGCACGAGGGCGGGGGAAGCCTACGAGCAGTACTTC	CASTRAGEAYEQYF
TRBD1	TRBV5-6	few	TRBJ1-2	TGTGCCAGCAGCGTGGGACAGGCGTATGGCTACACCTTC	CASSVGQAYGYTF
TRBD1	TRBV5-1	-	TRBJ1-1	TGCGCCAGCAGCTTGGGCCGACAGGGGGGCACTGAAGCTTTCTTT	CASSLGRQGGTEAFF
TRBD1	TRBV20-1	-	TRBJ1-6	TGCAGTGCTACCGGGACAGAAAATTCACCCCTCCACTTT	CSATGTENSPLHF
-	TRBV6-5	-	TRBJ1-2	TGTGCCAGCAGTTATGGGGAAGGTGGCTACACCTTC	CASSYGEGGYTF
TRBD1	TRBV28	-	TRBJ2-1	TGTGCCAGCAGTGACAGGGTCCGAGGGCAGTTCTTC	CASSDRVRGQFF
TRBD2	TRBV4-1	few	TRBJ2-1	TGCGCCAGCAGCCTCCCGCGGGGGGAGCAGTTCTTC	CASSLPRGEQFF
-	TRBV7-8	-	TRBJ2-1	TGTGCCAGCATACAAGGAGGCAGGGCTAATGAGCAGTTCTTC	CASIQGGRANEQFF
-	TRBV4-2	-	TRBJ1-1	TGTGCCAGCAGCCCCTATACTGCCGACAGTTCTTTGAACACTGAAGCTTTCTTT	CASSPYTADSSLNTEAFF
TRBD2	TRBV2	-	TRBJ2-7	TGTGCCAGCAGTGACGGGGGGTTCACGGACGAGCAGTACTTC	CASSDGGFTDEQYF
-	TRBV9	-	TRBJ1-6	TGTGCCAGCAGCGGGAGACGGGATAATTCACCCCTCCACTTT	CASSGRRDNSPLHF
-	TRBV5-1	-	TRBJ1-2	TGCGCCAGCAGCTTCTCCGGGAACAGCCATCGCTATGGCTACACCTTC	CASSFSGNSHRYGYTF
-	TRBV7-2	-	TRBJ1-2	TGTGCCGGCAGACCGATTGACAGCTTCTATGGCTACACCTTC	CAGRPIDSFYGYTF
-	TRBV7-6	-	TRBJ2-1	TGTGCCAGCAGATCCATTCTCCGGGACTCTGAAGCGAGCTCCTACAATGAGCAGTTCTTC	CASRSILRDSEASSYNEQFF
-	TRBV9	-	TRBJ2-3	TGTGCCAGCAGCGTAGTAGGGGCATCGGATACGCAGTATTTT	CASSVVGASDTQYF
TRBD1	TRBV7-3	-	TRBJ1-6	TGTGCCAGCAGCTGGACAGGGGGTAATTCACCCCTCCACTTT	CASSWTGGNSPLHF
TRBD1	TRBV6-5	-	TRBJ1-2	TGTGCCAGCAGACGAGCCGGGACAGTCGAATATGGCTACACCTTC	CASRRAGTVEYGYTF
-	TRBV20-1	-	TRBJ2-3	TGCAGTGCTTTAGATGTAGCGCGAACGGGAGATACGCAGTATTTT	CSALDVARTGDTQYF
-	TRBV7-2	few	TRBJ1-4	TGTGCCAGCAGCCGTACCTCATTCCGGGTCGGTGAAAAACTGTTTTTT	CASSRTSFRVGEKLFF
-	TRBV6-6	-	TRBJ1-2	TGTGCCAGCAGCCTCTCTTCCCCGGAAGACTACACCTTC	CASSLSSPEDYTF
-	TRBV5-1	-	TRBJ2-7	TGCGCCAGCAGCTTCCAGTGGGGTAGCTCCTACGAGCAGTACTTC	CASSFQWGSSYEQYF
-	TRBV7-2	-	TRBJ1-5	TGTGCCAGCAGCTTCTCCGAGTATAGCAATCAGCCCCAGCATTTT	CASSFSEYSNQPQHF